This T cell receptor beta chain emerged from a study of blood T cell repertoires in COVID-19. Across the whole study: There were acute and convalescent COVID-19 samples, and they came from the United States, Italy and Spain. PBMCs, B-cell-depleted T cells, or T cells provided the cDNA or gDNA that made up the material.

The CDR3 is made up of 15 amino acids. V gave up 2 bases and J gave up 7 bases, with 15 bases separating them. From germline, CDR1 is LNHDA and CDR2 SQIVND (reference sequence). Original methodology: Quantification of nucleated cells was approximated via reference gene primer amplification. Assay used: immunoSEQ multiplex PCR; TCRdb lists only in-frame clones, some missing. That table furnishes V, J and clone size, whereas the DNA furnished D and trimming. The data contain approximately 200,000 clones, around 82% of them singletons. The sample was peripheral blood. This sequence was found in a woman under 40 who had recovered from COVID-19. The chain employs TRBV19 and TRBJ2-1; D is perhaps TRBD2 (5 bases). For the CDR3, the DNA is TGTGCCAGTAGTATAAGGATGGCGGGTTGGAATGAGCAGTTCTTC. This translates into CASSIRMAGWNEQFF. The whole variable domain, remainder taken from reference TRBV19 and TRBJ2-1, is DGGITQSPKYLFRKEGQNVTLSCEQNLNHDAMYWYRQDPGQGLRLIYYSQIVNDFQKGDIAEGYSVSREKKESFPLTVTSAQKNPTAFYLCASSIRMAGWNEQFFGPGTRLTVL.